This T cell receptor (beta chain) comes out of a study of chemoradiotherapy in HPV16-positive cancers. Trimming removed 2 bases at V and 4 bases at J, with 16 bases between. This CDR3 has 16 amino acids. Germline CDR1 and CDR2: SGHRS and YFSETQ. Measured with immunoSEQ multiplex PCR; TCRdb has only the in-frame clones, and not every one. The table lists some 8,800 clones, 71% of them singletons. Findings of the study overall: Candidate HPV-specific clones and E7-related TCR motifs grew in tumor during treatment.

Of note for this clone: No antigen is known for it.

Sampling took place from a patient who underwent chemoradiotherapy. The clonotype comes from a human donor with HPV-associated anogenital cancer. V and J are TRBV5-1 and TRBJ1-3, with D possibly being TRBD1 (5 bases). In DNA form, the CDR3 reads TGCGCCAGCAGCTTTCGGGGCAGTGAAACCGGAAACACCATATATTTT. The encoded protein is CASSFRGSETGNTIYF. Combining the CDR3 with reference TRBV5-1 and TRBJ1-3 gives the whole variable domain KAGVTQTPRYLIKTRGQQVTLSCSPISGHRSVSWYQQTPGQGLQFLFEYFSETQRNKGNFPGRFSGRQFSNSRSEMNVSTLELGDSALYLCASSFRGSETGNTIYFGEGSWLTVV.